A single T cell receptor (beta chain) is shown here with its context. The PCR used 60 V beta and 13 J beta primers. The protocol was immunoSEQ multiplex PCR, while the TCRdb copy is restricted to in-frame clones and leaves out a portion. This table holds 85,000 to 100,000 clones, around 80% found once. The sample is drawn from a study of glioma-infiltrating T cells after dendritic cell vaccination. Regarding time point: after dendritic cell vaccination, including at tumor progression/relapse. Trimming took 0 bases from V and 4 from J; bases not matched to a gene: 7. The V gene's germline CDR1 is SGHRS and CDR2 YFSETQ. CDR3 length: 16 residues.

This chain uses TRBV5-1 with TRBJ2-7; the match to TRBD1 covers 10 bases. This TCR derives from a human donor with glioblastoma. This specimen consisted of blood, obtained after dendritic cell vaccination. The CDR3 is CASSLARDRGVYEQYF. The CDR3 nucleotides are TGCGCCAGCAGCTTGGCTCGGGACAGGGGTGTGTACGAGCAGTACTTC.